The 21 T cell receptor beta chains below were found in one sample sequenced in a study of blood T cell repertoires in COVID-19. TCRdb's table, derived via immunoSEQ multiplex PCR, lists solely in-frame clones and lacks some. The sample records about 190,000 clones, about 86% being singletons. Sample: peripheral blood. The receptors were sampled from a woman under 30 who had recovered from COVID-19.

This rearrangement joins TRBV7-3 to TRBJ1-2; D remains ambiguous. The CDR3 is 16 residues long. Trimming took off 1 base at V and 4 bases at J, with 16 bases between the two ends. Per the germline V gene, CDR1 is SGHTA and CDR2 is FQGTGA. CDR3 DNA sequence: TGTGCCAGCAGCTTAATGGTTAGAGGGCGACGCTATGGCTACACCTTC. Translation: CASSLMVRGRRYGYTF. Combining the CDR3 with reference TRBV7-3 and TRBJ1-2 gives the whole variable domain GAGVSQTPSNKVTEKGKYVELRCDPISGHTALYWYRQSLGQGPEFLIYFQGTGAADDSGLPNDRFFAVRPEGSVSTLKIQRTERGDSAVYLCASSLMVRGRRYGYTFGSGTRLTVV.

A single count supports this clone. The gene calls are TRBV7-2 and TRBJ1-3; a weak D match, TRBD1 (5 bases). V was cut by 1 base and J by 4 bases, with 5 bases left in between. The CDR3 loop spans 13 amino acids. Germline assignment: CDR1 SGHTA and CDR2 FQGNSA. CDR3 sequence: CASSLDRGNTIYF. The CDR3 region has the DNA TGTGCCAGCAGCTTAGACAGGGGAAACACCATATATTTT.

The chain carries TRBV3-1 (or the pseudogene TRBV3-2) and TRBJ2-5; D call uncertain. Trimming took 4 bases from V and 3 from J, leaving 21 bases between them. CDR1 and CDR2 (germline): LGHDT, YNNKEL (reference sequence). The CDR3 is 17 amino acids. As DNA, the CDR3 is TGTGCCAGCAGCCTCCGCATATATGTAGGCGGCGAAGAGACCCAGTACTTC. Its protein is CASSLRIYVGGEETQYF.

The V call is TRBV2, the J call TRBJ1-2; 9 nucleotides agree with TRBD1. CDR1 is SNHLY and CDR2 is FYNNEI in the germline V gene. The V and J ends lost 6 bases and 5 bases, in that order; junction bases with no gene match: 10. The CDR3 runs 15 residues. CDR3 coding DNA: TGTGCCAGCAGATCCTCCGGGACAGGGTGGTATGGCTACACCTTC. Its protein product is CASRSSGTGWYGYTF.

This sequence joins TRBV30 and TRBJ1-2, with D maybe TRBD1 (6 bases). CDR3 length: 15 residues. The V gene's germline CDR1 is GTSNPN and CDR2 SVGIG (reference sequence). V lost 2 bases and J lost 4, with 17 bases in between. The chain's CDR3 is CAWSKRDTAVYGYTF. CDR3 in DNA: TGTGCCTGGAGTAAACGGGACACCGCTGTCTATGGCTACACCTTC.

This clone was seen once. The chain recombines TRBV27 with TRBJ2-3, with 8 bases lining up with TRBD2. V trimming: 5 bases; J trimming: 4 bases; junction bases outside the gene matches: 8. Germline V gives CDR1 MNHEY, CDR2 SMNVEV (reference sequence). CDR3 size: 15 residues. The CDR3 bases are TGTGCCAGCAGTCCCCCGGGGGGGCGGGCAGATACGCAGTATTTT. This sequence encodes CASSPPGGRADTQYF.

In this sample, this clone turned up a few times. The rearrangement links TRBV5-6 to TRBJ1-6; the D is unclear. The CDR3 is 13 residues long. Germline-derived CDR1 and CDR2 are SGHDT and YYEEEE. The V gene lost 2 bases and the J gene lost 7 bases, with 7 bases spanning the gap. The CDR3 here is CASSFPTNSPLHF. Written as DNA, the CDR3 is TGTGCCAGCAGCTTCCCTACCAATTCACCCCTCCACTTT.

This sequence joins TRBV7-9 and TRBJ2-1; 13 bases agree with TRBD2. This CDR3 comprises 15 residues. V lost 5 bases and J lost 9; bases outside the gene matches: 7. Germline V CDR1 and CDR2: SEHNR, FQNEAQ (reference sequence). CDR3 sequence reads: CASSHPGLAGFEQFF. The DNA for the CDR3 is TGTGCCAGCAGCCATCCGGGACTAGCGGGATTTGAGCAGTTCTTC.

The chain is built from TRBV15 and TRBJ1-3; no clear D gene. From germline, CDR1 is LNHNV and CDR2 YYDKDF (reference sequence). The CDR3 sequence is 16 residues long. V lost 0 bases and J 0 bases, leaving 9 bases between the germline ends. This CDR3 is CATSRDHRVSGNTIYF. The CDR3, as DNA: TGTGCCACCAGCAGAGATCATCGGGTCTCTGGAAACACCATATATTTT.

The V gene is TRBV18, the J gene TRBJ1-2; a possible D gene is TRBD1 (5 bases). The CDR3 sequence is 14 residues long. Germline assignment: CDR1 KGHSH and CDR2 LQKENI. The V end lost 2 bases, the J end lost 6 bases, and 13 bases lay between the germline ends. CDR3 sequence (DNA): TGTGCCAGCTCACCATTTTCCAGGGAGGATGGCTACACCTTC. This translates into CASSPFSREDGYTF.

V gene TRBV9 combines with J gene TRBJ2-3, with 7 bases identical to TRBD2. The CDR3 is 15 amino acids. The V segment lost 3 bases and the J segment 2 bases; nucleotides outside the gene matches: 6. Germline CDR1 and CDR2: SGDLS and YYNGEE. CDR3 region: CASSALTSTTDTQYF. The CDR3 region has the DNA TGTGCCAGCAGCGCTTTGACTAGCACCACAGATACGCAGTATTTT.

There are a few counts of this clone. The chain uses TRBV6-5 and TRBJ1-5; perhaps TRBD1 as D (6 bases). There are 13 residues in the CDR3. Germline V gene sequence: CDR1 MNHEY, CDR2 SVGAGI. Trimming removed 5 bases at V and 7 bases at J, with 12 bases between. The CDR3 bases are TGTGCCAGCAGTCTAACAGGGTACCAGCCCCAGCATTTT. Protein: CASSLTGYQPQHF.

The chain is built from TRBV19 and TRBJ1-2; 8 bases are a match to TRBD1. Germline V gene sequence: CDR1 LNHDA, CDR2 SQIVND (reference sequence). V shed 4 bases, J shed 3 bases, and the junction held 7 bases outside the gene matches. This CDR3 spans 15 amino acids. CDR3 DNA: TGTGCCAGTAGTACCCTACAGGGGGTCTACTATGGCTACACCTTC. It is translated as CASSTLQGVYYGYTF.

The rearrangement links TRBV4-1 to TRBJ2-2; no clear D. V was pared by 0 bases and J by 8 bases, with 7 bases between. The CDR3 sequence is 13 residues long. Germline V CDR1 and CDR2: MGHRA, YSYEKL. The CDR3 region has the DNA TGCGCCAGCAGCCAAGAATCTCTGGGGGAGCTGTTTTTT. Its translation: CASSQESLGELFF.

Regarding this clone: At the DNA level, this CDR3 is encoded by other sequences in the same sample as well. This chain uses TRBV4-3 with TRBJ2-7; 10 bases match TRBD1. J lost 1 base, V lost 3 bases, and 6 bases had no gene match. CDR3 size: 16 residues. Germline V gene sequence: CDR1 LGHNA, CDR2 YSLEER. CDR3 residues: CASSHSGTGESYEQYF. The CDR3 DNA sequence: TGCGCCAGCAGCCATTCCGGGACAGGGGAATCCTACGAGCAGTACTTC.

This rearrangement joins TRBV12-3 or TRBV12-4 to TRBJ1-2, with 7 bases matching TRBD1. This CDR3 spans 13 amino acids. Trimming removed 6 bases from V and 5 bases from J; junction bases left unmatched: 6. The CDR3 region is CASRTTGTYGYTF. The CDR3 nucleotides read TGTGCCAGCAGGACGACAGGGACTTATGGCTACACCTTC.

This rearrangement joins TRBV24-1 to TRBJ2-3; 7 positions agree with TRBD1. CDR1 is KGHDR, CDR2 SFDVKD, per germline. The CDR3 extends over 13 amino acids. The junction had 5 bases not matched to a gene; V was cut back by 9 bases and J by 3 bases. In nucleotides, the CDR3 is TGTGCCACCGGCAGGGGGTCGACAGATACGCAGTATTTT. It is translated as CATGRGSTDTQYF.

This clone has a single count. The chain employs TRBV15 and TRBJ2-7; tentative D call: TRBD2 (5 bases). V dropped 5 bases and J dropped 5 bases, with 16 bases sitting between them. Germline-derived CDR1 and CDR2 are LNHNV and YYDKDF (reference sequence). The CDR3 has 14 amino acids. The DNA of the CDR3 is TGTGCCACCAGCCGGGATCGGGTCACTAACGAGCAGTACTTC. Translating gives CATSRDRVTNEQYF.

The chain uses TRBV15 and TRBJ1-1; TRBD1 might be the D (5 bases). Germline V gene lookup returns CDR1 LNHNV and CDR2 YYDKDF (reference sequence). Trimming removed 0 bases at V and 5 bases at J, with 16 bases between. The CDR3 totals 16 residues. The CDR3 protein is CATSRERTLGGTEAFF. CDR3 nucleotides: TGTGCCACCAGCAGAGAGAGGACATTGGGGGGGACTGAAGCTTTCTTT. Based on the CDR3 plus reference TRBV15 and TRBJ1-1, the full variable domain is DAMVIQNPRYQVTQFGKPVTLSCSQTLNHNVMYWYQQKSSQAPKLLFHYYDKDFNNEADTPDNFQSRRPNTSFCFLDIRSPGLGDTAMYLCATSRERTLGGTEAFFGQGTRLTVV.

This clone came up once. The chain couples TRBV9 to TRBJ1-1, with a weak D call TRBD1 (6 bases). Germline CDR1 is SGDLS and CDR2 is YYNGEE. The CDR3 is 15 residues long. Trimming pared 0 bases from V and 1 base from J, leaving 10 bases between. The chain's CDR3 is CASSVGGGRNTEAFF. CDR3 in DNA: TGTGCCAGCAGCGTAGGCGGGGGCCGGAACACTGAAGCTTTCTTT.

As to this clone: Different DNA sequences within this sample yield the same CDR3. The gene calls are TRBV10-3 and TRBJ2-2; D is unresolved. Trimming removed 3 bases at V and 3 bases at J, with 8 bases between. Germline V gene sequence: CDR1 ENHRY, CDR2 SYGVKD. This CDR3 contains 14 residues. Here the CDR3 DNA reads TGTGCCATCAGTGACATCAGTGACACCGGGGAGCTGTTTTTT. It encodes CAISDISDTGELFF.